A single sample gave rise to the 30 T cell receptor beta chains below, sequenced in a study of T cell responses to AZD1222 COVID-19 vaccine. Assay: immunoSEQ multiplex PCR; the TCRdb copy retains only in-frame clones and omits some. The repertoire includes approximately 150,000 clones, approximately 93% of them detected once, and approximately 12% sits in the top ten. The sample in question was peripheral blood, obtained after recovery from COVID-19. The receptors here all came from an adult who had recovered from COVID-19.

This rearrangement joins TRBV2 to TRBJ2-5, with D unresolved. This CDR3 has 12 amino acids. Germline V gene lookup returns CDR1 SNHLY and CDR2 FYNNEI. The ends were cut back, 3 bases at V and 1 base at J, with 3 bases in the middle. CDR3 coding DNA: TGTGCCAGCAGTGACATCCAAGAGACCCAGTACTTC. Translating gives CASSDIQETQYF.

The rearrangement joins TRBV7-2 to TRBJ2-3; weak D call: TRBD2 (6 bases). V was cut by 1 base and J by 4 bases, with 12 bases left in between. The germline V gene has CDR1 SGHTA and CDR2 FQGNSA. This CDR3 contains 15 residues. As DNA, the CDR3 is TGTGCCAGCAGCTTAGGCGGGATTGGCTCAGATACGCAGTATTTT. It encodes CASSLGGIGSDTQYF.

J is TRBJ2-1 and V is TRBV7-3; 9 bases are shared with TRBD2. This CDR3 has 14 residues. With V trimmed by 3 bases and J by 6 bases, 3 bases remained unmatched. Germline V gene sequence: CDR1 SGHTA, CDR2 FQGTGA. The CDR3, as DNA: TGTGCCAGCAGCTTGGCGGGAGGGCGCAATGAGCAGTTCTTC. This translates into CASSLAGGRNEQFF.

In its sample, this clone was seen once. CDR3 nucleotide sequence: TGTGCCAGTCGAACCGGACAGTTTGAAGCTTTCTTT. This codes for CASRTGQFEAFF. The chain joins TRBV28 to TRBJ1-1; perhaps TRBD1 as D (6 bases). This CDR3 contains 12 residues. The V end lost 9 bases, the J end lost 7 bases, and 15 bases lay between the germline ends. CDR1 is MDHEN and CDR2 is SYDVKM in the germline V gene.

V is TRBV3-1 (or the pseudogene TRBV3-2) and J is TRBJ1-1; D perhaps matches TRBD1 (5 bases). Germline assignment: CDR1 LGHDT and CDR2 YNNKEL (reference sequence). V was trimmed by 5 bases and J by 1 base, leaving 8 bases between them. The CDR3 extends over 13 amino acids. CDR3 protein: CASSVDRNTEAFF. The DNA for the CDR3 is TGTGCCAGCAGCGTTGACAGGAACACTGAAGCTTTCTTT.

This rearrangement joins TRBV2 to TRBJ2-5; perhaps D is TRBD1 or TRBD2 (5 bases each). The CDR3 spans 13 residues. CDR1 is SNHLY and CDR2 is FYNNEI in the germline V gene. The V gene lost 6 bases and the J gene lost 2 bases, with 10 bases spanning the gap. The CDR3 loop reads CASRGDSQETQYF. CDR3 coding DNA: TGTGCCAGCAGGGGAGACAGTCAAGAGACCCAGTACTTC.

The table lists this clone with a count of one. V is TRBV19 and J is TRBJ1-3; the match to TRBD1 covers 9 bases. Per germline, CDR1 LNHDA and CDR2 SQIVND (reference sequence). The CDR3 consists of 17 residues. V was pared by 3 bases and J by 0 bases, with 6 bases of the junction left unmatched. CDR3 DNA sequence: TGTGCCAGTAGTATGGACCGGGACAGGGCCTCTGGAAACACCATATATTTT. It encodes CASSMDRDRASGNTIYF. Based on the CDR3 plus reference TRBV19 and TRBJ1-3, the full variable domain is DGGITQSPKYLFRKEGQNVTLSCEQNLNHDAMYWYRQDPGQGLRLIYYSQIVNDFQKGDIAEGYSVSREKKESFPLTVTSAQKNPTAFYLCASSMDRDRASGNTIYFGEGSWLTVV.

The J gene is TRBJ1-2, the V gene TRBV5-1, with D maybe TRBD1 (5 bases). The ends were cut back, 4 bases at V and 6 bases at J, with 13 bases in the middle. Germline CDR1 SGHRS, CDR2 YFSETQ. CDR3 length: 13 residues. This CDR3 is CASSATVGHGYTF. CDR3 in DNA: TGCGCCAGCAGCGCCACCGTGGGGCATGGCTACACCTTC.

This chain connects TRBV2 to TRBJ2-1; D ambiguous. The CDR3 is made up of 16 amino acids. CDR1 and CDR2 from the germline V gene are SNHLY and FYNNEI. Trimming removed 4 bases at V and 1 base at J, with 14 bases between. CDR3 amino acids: CASSVILGRSYNEQFF. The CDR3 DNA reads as TGTGCCAGCAGTGTAATCTTAGGTAGGTCCTACAATGAGCAGTTCTTC.

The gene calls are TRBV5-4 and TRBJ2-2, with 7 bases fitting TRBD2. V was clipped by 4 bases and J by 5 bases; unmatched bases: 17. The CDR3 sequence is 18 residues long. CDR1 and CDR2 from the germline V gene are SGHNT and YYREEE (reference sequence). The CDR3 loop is CASSVPSLAGDETGELFF. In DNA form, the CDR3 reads TGTGCCAGCAGCGTACCGAGCTTGGCGGGAGACGAGACCGGGGAGCTGTTTTTT. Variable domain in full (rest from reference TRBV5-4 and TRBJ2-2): ETGVTQSPTHLIKTRGQQVTLRCSSQSGHNTVSWYQQALGQGPQFIFQYYREEENGRGNFPPRFSGLQFPNYSSELNVNALELDDSALYLCASSVPSLAGDETGELFFGEGSRLTVL.

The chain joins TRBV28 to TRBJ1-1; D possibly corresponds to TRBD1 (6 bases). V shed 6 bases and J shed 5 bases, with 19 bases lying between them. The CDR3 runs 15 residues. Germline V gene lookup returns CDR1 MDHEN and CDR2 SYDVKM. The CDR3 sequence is CASRIEGGRGTEAFF. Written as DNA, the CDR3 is TGTGCCAGCAGGATCGAAGGGGGTCGTGGGACTGAAGCTTTCTTT. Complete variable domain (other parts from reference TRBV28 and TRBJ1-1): DVKVTQSSRYLVKRTGEKVFLECVQDMDHENMFWYRQDPGLGLRLIYFSYDVKMKEKGDIPEGYSVSREKKERFSLILESASTNQTSMYLCASRIEGGRGTEAFFGQGTRLTVV.

In nucleotides, the CDR3 is TGTGCCAGCTCACGGCCGAATTCACCCCTCCACTTT. Translated, it gives CASSRPNSPLHF. The chain recombines TRBV18 with TRBJ1-6, with unresolved D. The CDR3 is made up of 12 amino acids. Trimming took 4 bases from V and 7 from J, leaving 5 bases between them. Looked up from germline, CDR1 is KGHSH and CDR2 is LQKENI.

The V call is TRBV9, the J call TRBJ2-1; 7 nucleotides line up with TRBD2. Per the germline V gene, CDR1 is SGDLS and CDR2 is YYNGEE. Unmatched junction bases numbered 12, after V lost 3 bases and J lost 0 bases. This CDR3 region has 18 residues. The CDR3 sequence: CASSARADRTSSYNEQFF. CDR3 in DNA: TGTGCCAGCAGCGCGCGGGCGGATAGGACTAGCTCCTACAATGAGCAGTTCTTC.

CDR3 in amino acids: CASKYLWEHSYEQYF. DNA for the CDR3: TGCGCCAGCAAGTACCTCTGGGAGCACTCCTACGAGCAGTACTTC. The J gene is TRBJ2-7, the V gene TRBV4-1; possible D gene TRBD2, 5 bases. The CDR3 length is 15 residues. Trimming took off 7 bases at V and 0 bases at J, with 16 bases between the two ends. Germline V gene data show CDR1 as MGHRA and CDR2 as YSYEKL.

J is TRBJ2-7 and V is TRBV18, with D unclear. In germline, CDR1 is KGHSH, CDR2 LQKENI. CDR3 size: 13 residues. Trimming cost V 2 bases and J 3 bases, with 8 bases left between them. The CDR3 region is CASSPGDGYEQYF. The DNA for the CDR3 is TGTGCCAGCTCACCAGGGGATGGCTACGAGCAGTACTTC.

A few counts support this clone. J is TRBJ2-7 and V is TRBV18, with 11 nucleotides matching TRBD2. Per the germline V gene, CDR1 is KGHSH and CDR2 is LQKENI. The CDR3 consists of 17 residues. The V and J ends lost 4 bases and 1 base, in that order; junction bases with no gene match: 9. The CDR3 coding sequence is TGTGCCAGCTCACGGGGACTAGCGGAAGCCTCGTCCTACGAGCAGTACTTC. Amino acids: CASSRGLAEASSYEQYF.

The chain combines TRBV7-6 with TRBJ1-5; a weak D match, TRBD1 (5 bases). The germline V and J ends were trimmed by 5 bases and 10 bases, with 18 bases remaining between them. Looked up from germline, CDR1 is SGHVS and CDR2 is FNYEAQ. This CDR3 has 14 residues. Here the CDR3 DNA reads TGTGCCAGCAGCCTAGGGCCGGGGGTAAGACCCCAGCATTTT. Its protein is CASSLGPGVRPQHF.

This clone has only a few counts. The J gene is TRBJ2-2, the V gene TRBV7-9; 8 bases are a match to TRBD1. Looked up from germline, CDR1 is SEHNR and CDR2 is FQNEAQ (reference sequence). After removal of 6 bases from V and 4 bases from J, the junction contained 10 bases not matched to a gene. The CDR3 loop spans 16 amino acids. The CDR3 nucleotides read TGTGCCAGCAGACGACCGGGACAGGCGGTCACCGGGGAGCTGTTTTTT. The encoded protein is CASRRPGQAVTGELFF.

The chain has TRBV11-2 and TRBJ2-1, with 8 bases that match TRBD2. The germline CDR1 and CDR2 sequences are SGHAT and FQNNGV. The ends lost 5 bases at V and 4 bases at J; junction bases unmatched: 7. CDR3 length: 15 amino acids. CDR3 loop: CASSLAGGDYNEQFF. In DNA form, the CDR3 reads TGTGCCAGCAGCCTAGCGGGCGGAGATTACAATGAGCAGTTCTTC.

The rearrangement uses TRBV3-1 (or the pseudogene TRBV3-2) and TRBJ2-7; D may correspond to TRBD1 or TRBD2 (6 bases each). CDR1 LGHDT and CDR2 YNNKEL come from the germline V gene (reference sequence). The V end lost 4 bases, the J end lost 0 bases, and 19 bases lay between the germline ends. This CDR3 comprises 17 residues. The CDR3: CASSPDGGLEDSYEQYF. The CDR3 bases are TGTGCCAGCAGCCCCGATGGGGGGCTGGAGGACTCCTACGAGCAGTACTTC.

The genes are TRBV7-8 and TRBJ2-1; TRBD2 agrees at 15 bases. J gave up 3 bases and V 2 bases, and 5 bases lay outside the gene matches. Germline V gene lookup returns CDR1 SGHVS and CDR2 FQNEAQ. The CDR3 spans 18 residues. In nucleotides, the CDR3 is TGTGCCAGCAGCTTATACGGGACTAGCGGGAGGATCTACAATGAGCAGTTCTTC. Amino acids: CASSLYGTSGRIYNEQFF.

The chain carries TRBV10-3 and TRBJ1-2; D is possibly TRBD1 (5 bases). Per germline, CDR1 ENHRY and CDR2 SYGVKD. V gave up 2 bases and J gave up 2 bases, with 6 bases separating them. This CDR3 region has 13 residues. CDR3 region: CAISEDRNYGYTF. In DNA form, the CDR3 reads TGTGCCATCAGTGAGGACAGAAACTATGGCTACACCTTC.

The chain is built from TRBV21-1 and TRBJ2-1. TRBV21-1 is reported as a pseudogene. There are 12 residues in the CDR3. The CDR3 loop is CASSKGRNEQFF. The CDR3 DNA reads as TGTGCCAGCAGCAAGGGTAGGAATGAGCAGTTCTTC.

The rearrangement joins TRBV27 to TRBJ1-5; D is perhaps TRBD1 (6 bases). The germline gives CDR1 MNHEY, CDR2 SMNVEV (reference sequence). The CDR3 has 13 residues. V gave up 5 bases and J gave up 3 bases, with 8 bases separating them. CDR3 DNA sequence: TGTGCCAGCAGTCGACAGGACAATCAGCCCCAGCATTTT. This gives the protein CASSRQDNQPQHF.

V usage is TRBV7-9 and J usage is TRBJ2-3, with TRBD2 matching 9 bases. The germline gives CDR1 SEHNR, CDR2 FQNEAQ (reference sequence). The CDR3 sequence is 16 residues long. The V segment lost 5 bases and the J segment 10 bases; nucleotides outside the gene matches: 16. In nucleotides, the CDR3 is TGTGCCAGCAGCCCTTCGGCACTAGCGGGCGTTTCCGCGCAGTATTTT. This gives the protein CASSPSALAGVSAQYF.

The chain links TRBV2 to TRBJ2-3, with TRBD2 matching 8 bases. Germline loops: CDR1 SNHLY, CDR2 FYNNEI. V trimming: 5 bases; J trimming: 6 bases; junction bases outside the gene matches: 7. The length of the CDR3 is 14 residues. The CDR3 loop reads CASSNSGTGDTQYF. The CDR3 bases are TGTGCCAGCAGTAATAGCGGGACTGGGGATACGCAGTATTTT. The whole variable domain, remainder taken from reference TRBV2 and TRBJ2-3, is EPEVTQTPSHQVTQMGQEVILRCVPISNHLYFYWYRQILGQKVEFLVSFYNNEISEKSEIFDDQFSVERPDGSNFTLKIRSTKLEDSAMYFCASSNSGTGDTQYFGPGTRLTVL.

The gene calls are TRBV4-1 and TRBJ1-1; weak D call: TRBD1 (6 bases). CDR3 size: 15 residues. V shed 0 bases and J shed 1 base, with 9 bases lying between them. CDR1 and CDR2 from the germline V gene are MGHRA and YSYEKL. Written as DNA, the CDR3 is TGCGCCAGCAGCCAAGACGACAGGACGAACACTGAAGCTTTCTTT. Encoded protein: CASSQDDRTNTEAFF.

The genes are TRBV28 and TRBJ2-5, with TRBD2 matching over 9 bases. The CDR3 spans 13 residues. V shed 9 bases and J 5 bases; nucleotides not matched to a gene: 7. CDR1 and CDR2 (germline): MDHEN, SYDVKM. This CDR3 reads CASGSGRGETQYF. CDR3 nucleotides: TGTGCCAGTGGTAGCGGGAGAGGCGAGACCCAGTACTTC.

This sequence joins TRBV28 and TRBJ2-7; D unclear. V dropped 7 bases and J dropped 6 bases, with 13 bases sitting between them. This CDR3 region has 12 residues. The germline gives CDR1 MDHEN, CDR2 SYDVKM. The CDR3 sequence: CASTSSSGEQYF. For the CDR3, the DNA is TGTGCCAGCACTTCTAGTTCTGGCGAGCAGTACTTC.

The CDR3 sequence: CASSGQGLDTQYF. Written as DNA, the CDR3 is TGTGCCAGCAGTGGTCAGGGGTTGGATACGCAGTATTTT. The gene calls are TRBV2 and TRBJ2-3, with a weak D call TRBD1 (6 bases). Germline CDR1 is SNHLY and CDR2 is FYNNEI. Deletions cut 4 bases from V and 6 bases from J, with 11 bases between. This CDR3 spans 13 amino acids.